These 30 T cell receptor beta chains share one sample of origin, sequenced in a study of T cells in Graves' hyperthyroidism and ophthalmopathy. Researchers amplified the TCR beta CDR3 regions from RNA transcripts. The HTBI set primed first-round TCR CDR3 RT-PCR. MiXCR, applied by TCRdb to the multiplex PCR reads, yields one record per CDR3 protein. This table has about 610,000 distinct CDR3 sequences, roughly 14% appearing once. Specimen: blood. The receptor source for this set is a woman aged 40 to 50 with Graves' ophthalmopathy.

This clonotype has at least ten counts. This chain uses TRBV29-1 with TRBJ2-5; D tentatively fits TRBD1 or TRBD2 (6 bases each). The CDR3 length is 14 residues. The germline V gene has CDR1 SQVTM and CDR2 ANQGSEA. Deletions cut 6 bases from V and 0 bases from J, with 14 bases between. CDR3 region: CSVLGGRNQETQYF. The CDR3 DNA sequence: TGCAGCGTGCTTGGGGGGCGGAACCAAGAGACCCAGTACTTC. Filled out from reference TRBV29-1 and TRBJ2-5, the complete variable domain reads SAVISQKPSRDICQRGTSLTIQCQVDSQVTMMFWYRQQPGQSLTLIATANQGSEATYESGFVIDKFPISRPNLTFSTLTVSNMSPEDSSIYLCSVLGGRNQETQYFGPGTRLLVL.

This clonotype has at least ten counts. J is TRBJ2-7 and V is TRBV14; a possible D gene is TRBD2 (6 bases). CDR3 length: 12 residues. The V end lost 4 bases, the J end lost 5 bases, and 9 bases lay between the germline ends. Germline CDR1 reads SGHDN; CDR2 reads FVKESK. CDR3 residues: CASSPGVDEQYF. The DNA for the CDR3 is TGTGCCAGCAGCCCGGGGGTGGACGAGCAGTACTTC.

This clonotype was seen repeatedly, ten times or more. J is TRBJ1-1 and V is TRBV20-1; D remains ambiguous. Germline lookup yields CDR1 DFQATT and CDR2 SNEGSKA (reference sequence). CDR3 size: 13 residues. V was clipped by 2 bases and J by 1 base, with 8 bases between them. This chain's CDR3 is CSARRAGNTEAFF. The CDR3 nucleotides read TGCAGTGCTAGACGGGCAGGGAACACTGAAGCTTTCTTT.

This clonotype was recorded many times. The V call is TRBV30, the J call TRBJ2-7; 9 bases match TRBD1. Germline V gene sequence: CDR1 GTSNPN, CDR2 SVGIG (reference sequence). V gave up 2 bases and J gave up 0 bases; unmatched junction bases: 2. The CDR3 loop spans 14 amino acids. The CDR3 spells CAWSTGQGSYEQYF. CDR3 in DNA: TGTGCCTGGAGTACGGGACAGGGCTCCTACGAGCAGTACTTC.

This clonotype was seen repeatedly, ten times or more. This chain uses TRBV6-1 with TRBJ1-1; 9 bases are shared with TRBD1. V was clipped by 7 bases and J by 1 base; unmatched bases: 13. Germline loops: CDR1 MNHNS, CDR2 SASEGT. The length of the CDR3 is 17 residues. The CDR3 bases are TGTGCCAGCACTCCTGGGGACAGGGTCCCCCCGAACACTGAAGCTTTCTTT. Protein: CASTPGDRVPPNTEAFF.

This clonotype was picked up many times. This chain links TRBV6-1 with TRBJ2-3; a possible D gene is TRBD2 (6 bases). CDR3 length equals 14 residues. The V end lost 5 bases, the J end lost 3 bases, and 12 bases lay between the germline ends. The V gene's germline CDR1 is MNHNS and CDR2 SASEGT. The CDR3 protein is CASSTGTHTDTQYF. Here the CDR3 DNA reads TGTGCCAGCAGTACCGGGACTCATACAGATACGCAGTATTTT.

The table lists this clonotype with a few counts. The rearrangement joins TRBV5-8 to TRBJ1-2; maybe TRBD1 (5 bases). CDR1 and CDR2 (germline): SGHTS, YDEGEE. Trimming took 3 bases from V and 4 from J, leaving 16 bases between them. This CDR3 is 15 amino acids long. For the CDR3, the DNA is TGTGCCAGCAGCTGGTCGGGGGGTGCGGTCTATGGCTACACCTTC. This translates into CASSWSGGAVYGYTF.

This clonotype was picked up a small number of times. This rearrangement joins TRBV7-2 to TRBJ2-7; D might be TRBD2 (5 bases). The CDR3 extends over 17 amino acids. Germline V gene sequence: CDR1 SGHTA, CDR2 FQGNSA. The V end was cut by 0 bases, the J end by 1 base, with 16 bases between. The CDR3 sequence: CASSLAPGPRGSYEQYF. DNA of the CDR3: TGTGCCAGCAGCTTAGCCCCTGGGCCACGGGGTTCCTACGAGCAGTACTTC.

This clonotype was seen only a few times. The rearrangement uses TRBV4-2 and TRBJ2-7, with a possible D match to TRBD2 (6 bases). Germline V gene lookup returns CDR1 LGHNA and CDR2 YNFKEQ. The CDR3 is 15 residues long. The V end was cut by 0 bases, the J end by 3 bases, with 12 bases between. CDR3 DNA: TGTGCCAGCAGCCAAGAAGGAACGGGAGACTACGAGCAGTACTTC. This sequence encodes CASSQEGTGDYEQYF.

This clonotype was counted between two and nine times. The V call is TRBV28, the J call TRBJ2-7, with D perhaps matching TRBD2 (6 bases). Trimming took 6 bases from V and 7 from J, leaving 16 bases between them. The CDR3 runs 13 residues. Germline values: CDR1 MDHEN, CDR2 SYDVKM. The CDR3 sequence is CASSPIFGGEQYF. In DNA, the CDR3 is TGTGCCAGCAGCCCAATCTTCGGGGGTGAGCAGTACTTC.

There are many counts of this clonotype. The V and J genes are TRBV7-2 and TRBJ2-5, with TRBD2 matching over 10 bases. CDR1 and CDR2 (germline): SGHTA, FQGNSA. This CDR3 is 15 amino acids long. V gave up 5 bases and J gave up 5 bases; unmatched junction bases: 8. This CDR3 reads CASSGRLAGSETQYF. DNA of the CDR3: TGTGCCAGCAGCGGCAGACTAGCGGGTTCGGAGACCCAGTACTTC.

This clonotype was seen ten or more times. DNA of the CDR3: TGTGCCAGCAGTGAAAGCGGGAGGGCCCTTAGCGAGCAGTACTTC. Translating gives CASSESGRALSEQYF. The chain combines TRBV25-1 with TRBJ2-7; 10 bases fit TRBD2. J was trimmed by 6 bases and V by 2 bases; bases with no gene match: 7. Germline values: CDR1 MGHDK, CDR2 SYGVNS. CDR3 length: 15 residues.

Only one count was recorded for this clonotype. The V gene is TRBV6-1, the J gene TRBJ1-1; D remains ambiguous. The length of the CDR3 is 14 residues. The V gene's germline CDR1 is MNHNS and CDR2 SASEGT. The V end lost 4 bases, the J end lost 3 bases, and 12 bases lay between the germline ends. Here the CDR3 DNA reads TGTGCCAGCAGTGTTCCGGGCTGGGACACTGAAGCTTTCTTT. Translation: CASSVPGWDTEAFF.

In this sample, this clonotype turned up many times. This rearrangement joins TRBV19 to TRBJ1-5; D is ambiguous. CDR1 LNHDA and CDR2 SQIVND come from the germline V gene (reference sequence). The CDR3 sequence is 12 residues long. The chain's CDR3 is CAVQTGNQPQHF. The CDR3 DNA reads as TGTGCGGTGCAGACGGGGAATCAGCCCCAGCATTTT.

This clonotype has ten or more counts. The chain joins TRBV10-3 to TRBJ2-5; D not certain. Germline V gene lookup returns CDR1 ENHRY and CDR2 SYGVKD. There are 13 residues in the CDR3. V lost 1 base and J lost 4, with 7 bases in between. CDR3 protein: CAISELVRETQYF. The CDR3 coding sequence is TGTGCCATCAGTGAGTTAGTGCGAGAGACCCAGTACTTC.

This sequence joins TRBV28 and TRBJ1-5, with 8 bases that match TRBD1. CDR1 and CDR2 from the germline V gene are MDHEN and SYDVKM. J was trimmed by 8 bases and V by 3 bases; bases with no gene match: 9. CDR3 length equals 15 residues. DNA of the CDR3: TGTGCCAGCAGTTTTGGACAGGGTGACGGCAAGCCCCAGCATTTT. This sequence encodes CASSFGQGDGKPQHF.

Ten or more counts support this clonotype. The rearrangement links TRBV7-9 to TRBJ2-7, with a tentative D call TRBD1 (7 bases). Per the germline V gene, CDR1 is SEHNR and CDR2 is FQNEAQ (reference sequence). CDR3 length: 15 amino acids. With 7 bases removed from V and 1 base from J, the gap between germline ends came to 17 bases. CDR3 residues: CASTVGGGESYEQYF. The CDR3 nucleotides are TGTGCCAGCACGGTCGGAGGGGGCGAATCCTACGAGCAGTACTTC.

This clonotype came up a few times. The chain employs TRBV30 and TRBJ2-2; D tentatively reads TRBD1 or TRBD2 (6 bases each). The germline CDR1 and CDR2 sequences are GTSNPN and SVGIG (reference sequence). This CDR3 has 17 residues. Trimming stripped 3 bases from V and 7 bases from J, with 24 bases between. The CDR3 nucleotides read TGTGCCTGGAGCAGATTAAGGGGGGTAGGCGGCGGCGGGGAGCTGTTTTTT. It yields the protein CAWSRLRGVGGGGELFF.

J is TRBJ2-3 and V is TRBV6-1; D remains ambiguous. V dropped 2 bases and J dropped 5 bases, with 11 bases sitting between them. This CDR3 is built from 14 residues. Germline V gene sequence: CDR1 MNHNS, CDR2 SASEGT. The CDR3 sequence: CASSEPGFQDTQYF. For the CDR3, the DNA is TGTGCCAGCAGTGAACCCGGGTTTCAAGATACGCAGTATTTT.

The chain joins TRBV9 to TRBJ2-5; D call uncertain. The V gene lost 4 bases and the J gene lost 5 bases, with 12 bases spanning the gap. CDR3 size: 13 residues. Per germline, CDR1 SGDLS and CDR2 YYNGEE. This chain's CDR3 is CASSPPNWETQYF. Written as DNA, the CDR3 is TGTGCCAGCAGCCCCCCTAACTGGGAGACCCAGTACTTC.

The table lists this clonotype with a few counts. The V gene is TRBV10-3, the J gene TRBJ1-5; no clear D gene. This CDR3 spans 14 amino acids. With 3 bases removed from V and 1 base from J, the gap between germline ends came to 7 bases. Germline CDR1 and CDR2: ENHRY and SYGVKD. The CDR3 loop reads CAISDPGSNQPQHF. DNA of the CDR3: TGTGCCATCAGTGATCCGGGGAGCAATCAGCCCCAGCATTTT.

This clonotype was detected only a few times. The rearrangement uses TRBV30 and TRBJ1-3; D remains unclear. Germline V lookup: CDR1 GTSNPN, CDR2 SVGIG (reference sequence). Trimming shortened V by 0 bases and J by 2 bases, and 8 bases separated the two germline ends. This CDR3 spans 14 amino acids. The CDR3 nucleotides are TGTGCCTGGAGTGTGGTAAACGCTGGAAACACCATATATTTT. Its translation: CAWSVVNAGNTIYF.

The rearrangement joins TRBV5-8 to TRBJ1-6, with no clear D. The CDR3 consists of 13 residues. V was trimmed by 4 bases and J by 8 bases, leaving 10 bases between them. Germline V gene sequence: CDR1 SGHTS, CDR2 YDEGEE. CDR3 in amino acids: CASSGRWDSPLHF. CDR3 sequence (DNA): TGTGCCAGCAGCGGGCGTTGGGATTCACCCCTCCACTTT. The entire variable domain, with the rest obtained from reference TRBV5-8 and TRBJ1-6, is as follows: EAGVTQSPTHLIKTRGQQATLRCSPISGHTSVYWYQQALGLGLQFLLWYDEGEERNRGNFPPRFSGRQFPNYSSELNVNALELEDSALYLCASSGRWDSPLHFGNGTRLTVT.

This clonotype was seen at least ten times. V and J are TRBV6-1 and TRBJ1-5, with D unresolved. This CDR3 is 15 amino acids long. Trimming pared 0 bases from V and 6 bases from J, leaving 12 bases between. CDR1 and CDR2 (germline): MNHNS, SASEGT. CDR3 DNA sequence: TGTGCCAGCAGTGAAGCACGGGGTTTCAGTCAGCCCCAGCATTTT. This sequence encodes CASSEARGFSQPQHF.

This clonotype was recorded at least ten times. This chain joins TRBV7-2 and TRBJ1-2; D is ambiguous. The CDR3 loop spans 14 amino acids. The V gene's germline CDR1 is SGHTA and CDR2 FQGNSA. V lost 0 bases and J lost 4, with 9 bases in between. Here the CDR3 DNA reads TGTGCCAGCAGCTTAGCTTTCCAGGCCTATGGCTACACCTTC. It yields the protein CASSLAFQAYGYTF.

This clonotype was detected ten times or more. This chain uses TRBV20-1 with TRBJ2-7, with D uncertain. This CDR3 region has 13 residues. The V gene lost 3 bases and the J gene lost 0 bases, with 9 bases spanning the gap. Germline assignment: CDR1 DFQATT and CDR2 SNEGSKA (reference sequence). The CDR3 loop is CSASSVHSYEQYF. The CDR3 DNA reads as TGCAGTGCTAGTTCGGTCCACTCCTACGAGCAGTACTTC.

This clonotype was counted a few times. The chain links TRBV7-3 to TRBJ2-1; D gene ambiguous. The length of the CDR3 is 11 residues. From germline, CDR1 is SGHTA and CDR2 FQGTGA. V dropped 5 bases and J dropped 9 bases, with 8 bases sitting between them. CDR3 protein: CASSMVPEQFF. For the CDR3, the DNA is TGTGCCAGCAGCATGGTTCCTGAGCAGTTCTTC.

Ten or more counts support this clonotype. CDR3 nucleotides: TGCAGTGCTAGCCGACAGGGTACGAGCGGGGAGCTGTTTTTT. It specifies CSASRQGTSGELFF. This chain uses TRBV20-1 with TRBJ2-2, with 7 bases that match TRBD1. There are 14 residues in the CDR3. The germline gives CDR1 DFQATT, CDR2 SNEGSKA (reference sequence). V dropped 3 bases and J dropped 7; count of bases not matched to a gene: 8.

The rearrangement links TRBV6-1 to TRBJ2-7; D could derive from TRBD1 or TRBD2 (5 bases each). V shed 10 bases and J shed 3 bases, with 19 bases lying between them. CDR3 length: 14 amino acids. Germline V gives CDR1 MNHNS, CDR2 SASEGT. CDR3 bases: TGTGCCACCACGCGGACCGTTGGGGGCTACGAGCAGTACTTC. This encodes CATTRTVGGYEQYF.

The rearrangement uses TRBV7-9 and TRBJ1-1; weak D call: TRBD1 (5 bases). Germline CDR1 and CDR2: SEHNR and FQNEAQ (reference sequence). The CDR3 contains 12 residues. V was clipped by 8 bases and J by 10 bases, with 17 bases between them. The CDR3 bases are TGTGCCAGCCGAAAAGGGGACCTTCGAGCTTTCTTT. Encoded protein: CASRKGDLRAFF.